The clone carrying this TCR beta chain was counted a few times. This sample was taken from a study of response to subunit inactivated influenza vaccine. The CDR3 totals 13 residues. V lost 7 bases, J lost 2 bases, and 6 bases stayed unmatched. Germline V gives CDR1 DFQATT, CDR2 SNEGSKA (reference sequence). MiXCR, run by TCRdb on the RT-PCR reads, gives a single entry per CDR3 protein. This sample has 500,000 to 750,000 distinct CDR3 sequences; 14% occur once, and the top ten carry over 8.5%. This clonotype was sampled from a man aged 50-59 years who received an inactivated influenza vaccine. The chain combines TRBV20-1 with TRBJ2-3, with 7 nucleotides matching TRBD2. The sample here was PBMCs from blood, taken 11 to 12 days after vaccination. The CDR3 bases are TGCAGTGTCGCCCTAGCGGCCACAGATACGCAGTATTTT. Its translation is CSVALAATDTQYF.